This T cell receptor beta chain comes out of a study of blood T cell repertoires in COVID-19. The sample holds a few counts of this clone. This CDR3 is 16 amino acids long. Germline V gene sequence: CDR1 SEHNR, CDR2 FQNEAQ (reference sequence). Trimming removed 1 base at V and 9 bases at J, with 16 bases between. Original processing notes: Estimation of nucleated cell counts was performed using reference gene primer amplification. Measured with immunoSEQ multiplex PCR; TCRdb has only the in-frame clones, and not every one. The V and J calls and clone size were taken over from that table, and D and trimming were inferred from the DNA. The data show some 200,000 clones, 87% seen once.

Specimen: peripheral blood. The chain combines TRBV7-9 with TRBJ1-6; TRBD1 might be the D (6 bases). The TCR was taken from a man aged 18-30 years with active or convalescent COVID-19. CDR3 in amino acids: CASSLGTTGWVSPLHF. CDR3 sequence (DNA): TGTGCCAGCAGCTTAGGTACTACAGGGTGGGTTTCACCCCTCCACTTT.